These T cell receptor beta chains were read from a single sample in a study of OX40 agonist ivuxolimab in advanced cancers. Data came from immunoSEQ multiplex PCR; TCRdb stores just in-frame clones and leaves some out. Of tens of thousands of clones detected, less than 85% appear once; the ten largest clones hold approximately 1.2%. Material: CD4+ or CD8+ T cells sorted from blood, obtained in a trial of the OX40 agonist ivuxolimab. Every receptor here comes from an adult with an advanced solid tumor such as melanoma, head and neck, liver or kidney cancer. Both conserved end residues are part of each CDR3. Each record gives: V gene, CDR3 protein.

V gene: TRBV5-8
CDR3 protein: CASSTGTSGGAETQYF

V gene: TRBV6-1
CDR3 protein: CASSEWGTDPQHF

V gene: TRBV7-2
CDR3 protein: CASSFGTSAPEQYF

V gene: TRBV5-1
CDR3 protein: CASSLRGRRALYNEQFF

V gene: TRBV29-1
CDR3 protein: CSVWRDQETQYF

V gene: TRBV30
CDR3 protein: CAWSVQAGTDTQYF

V gene: TRBV14
CDR3 protein: CASSPPSVGNTGELFF

V gene: TRBV7-2
CDR3 protein: CASSLYQTEAFF

V gene: TRBV6-6
CDR3 protein: CASSYLGRYNEQFF

V gene: TRBV9
CDR3 protein: CASSGWGNQPQHF

V gene: TRBV4-1
CDR3 protein: CASSVRSSGRTANTEAFF